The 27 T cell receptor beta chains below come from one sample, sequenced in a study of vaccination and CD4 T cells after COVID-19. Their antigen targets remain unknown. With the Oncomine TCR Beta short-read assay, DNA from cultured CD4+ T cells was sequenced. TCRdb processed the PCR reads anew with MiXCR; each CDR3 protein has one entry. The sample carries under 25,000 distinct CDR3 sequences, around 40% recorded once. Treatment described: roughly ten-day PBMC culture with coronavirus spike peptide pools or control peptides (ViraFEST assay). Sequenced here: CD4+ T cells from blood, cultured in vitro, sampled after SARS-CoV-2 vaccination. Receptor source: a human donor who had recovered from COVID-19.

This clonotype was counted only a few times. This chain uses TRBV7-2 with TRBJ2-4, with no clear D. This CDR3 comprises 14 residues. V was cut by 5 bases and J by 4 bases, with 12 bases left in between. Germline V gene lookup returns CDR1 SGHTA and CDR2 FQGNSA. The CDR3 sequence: CASSPGRIKNIQYF. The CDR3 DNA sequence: TGTGCCAGCAGCCCCGGACGGATAAAAAACATTCAGTACTTC.

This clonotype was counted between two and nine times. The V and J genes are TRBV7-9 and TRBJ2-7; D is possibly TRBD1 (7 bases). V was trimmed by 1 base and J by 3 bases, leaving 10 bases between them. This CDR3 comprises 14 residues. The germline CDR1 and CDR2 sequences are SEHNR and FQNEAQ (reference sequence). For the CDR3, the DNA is TGTGCCAGCAGCTTAGGGAGGGGGCGCTACGAGCAGTACTTC. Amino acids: CASSLGRGRYEQYF.

Here the CDR3 reads CASSYQGLAGGRETQYF. The CDR3 nucleotides read TGTGCCAGCAGTTATCAGGGGCTAGCGGGAGGGCGAGAGACCCAGTACTTC. V usage is TRBV6-2 or TRBV6-3 and J usage is TRBJ2-5, with 12 bases aligning to TRBD2. Trimming at V came to 3 bases and at J to 4 bases, leaving 9 bases not matched to a gene. The length of the CDR3 is 17 residues. Germline V CDR1 and CDR2: MNHEY, SVGEGT.

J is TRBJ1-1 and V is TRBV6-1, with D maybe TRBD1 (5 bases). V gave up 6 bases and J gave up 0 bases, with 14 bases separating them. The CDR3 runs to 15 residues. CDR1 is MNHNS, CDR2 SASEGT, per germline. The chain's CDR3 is CASSRDRNMNTEAFF. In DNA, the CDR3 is TGTGCCAGCAGCCGCGACAGAAACATGAACACTGAAGCTTTCTTT.

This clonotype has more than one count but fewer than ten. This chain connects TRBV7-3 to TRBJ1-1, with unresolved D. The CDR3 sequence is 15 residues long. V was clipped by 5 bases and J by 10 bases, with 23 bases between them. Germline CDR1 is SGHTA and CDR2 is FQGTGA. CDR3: CASSADTYSTPGAFF. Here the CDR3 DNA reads TGTGCCAGCAGCGCCGACACCTACTCAACCCCGGGAGCTTTCTTT. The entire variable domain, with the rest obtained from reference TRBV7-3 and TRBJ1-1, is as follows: GAGVSQTPSNKVTEKGKYVELRCDPISGHTALYWYRQSLGQGPEFLIYFQGTGAADDSGLPNDRFFAVRPEGSVSTLKIQRTERGDSAVYLCASSADTYSTPGAFFGQGTRLTVV.

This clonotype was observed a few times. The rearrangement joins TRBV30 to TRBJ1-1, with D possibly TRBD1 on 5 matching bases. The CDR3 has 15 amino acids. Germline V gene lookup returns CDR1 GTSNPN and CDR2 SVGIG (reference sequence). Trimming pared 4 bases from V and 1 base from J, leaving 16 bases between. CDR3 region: CAWTGDGGGNTEAFF. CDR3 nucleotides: TGTGCCTGGACCGGAGATGGGGGGGGGAACACTGAAGCTTTCTTT.

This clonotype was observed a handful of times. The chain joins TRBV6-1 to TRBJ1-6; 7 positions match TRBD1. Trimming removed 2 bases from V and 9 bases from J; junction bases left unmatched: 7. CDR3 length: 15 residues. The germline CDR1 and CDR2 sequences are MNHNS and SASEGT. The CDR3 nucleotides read TGTGCCAGCAGTGAACTTAAGGGGGCGAGTTCACCCCTCCACTTT. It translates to CASSELKGASSPLHF.

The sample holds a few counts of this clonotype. The CDR3 spells CASSPDSYNEQFF. CDR3 DNA sequence: TGTGCCAGCAGCCCGGACAGCTACAATGAGCAGTTCTTC. V usage is TRBV7-6 and J usage is TRBJ2-1; a weak D match, TRBD1 (6 bases). Trimming left V 5 bases short and J 3 bases short, with 8 bases between. This CDR3 spans 13 amino acids. Germline V gene lookup returns CDR1 SGHVS and CDR2 FNYEAQ.

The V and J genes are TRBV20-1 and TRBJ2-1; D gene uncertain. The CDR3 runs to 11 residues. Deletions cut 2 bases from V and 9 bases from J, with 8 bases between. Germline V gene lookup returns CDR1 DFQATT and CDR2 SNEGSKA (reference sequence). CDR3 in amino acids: CSARIVVEQFF. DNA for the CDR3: TGCAGTGCTAGAATAGTCGTTGAGCAGTTCTTC.

The CDR3 nucleotides read TGTGCCAGTAGGACGTCAGGTGGTGAGCAGTTCTTC. Translation: CASRTSGGEQFF. The V and J genes are TRBV19 and TRBJ2-1, with D uncertain. V was clipped by 6 bases and J by 9 bases, with 12 bases between them. The CDR3 is made up of 12 amino acids. The germline gives CDR1 LNHDA, CDR2 SQIVND (reference sequence). Full variable domain (rest looked up from reference TRBV19 and TRBJ2-1): DGGITQSPKYLFRKEGQNVTLSCEQNLNHDAMYWYRQDPGQGLRLIYYSQIVNDFQKGDIAEGYSVSREKKESFPLTVTSAQKNPTAFYLCASRTSGGEQFFGPGTRLTVL.

The CDR3 spells CASSREGLVVSTDTQYF. In DNA, the CDR3 is TGTGCCAGCAGCCGAGAAGGACTAGTTGTGAGCACAGATACGCAGTATTTT. This rearrangement joins TRBV6-1 to TRBJ2-3; TRBD2 aligns across 7 bases. Germline V CDR1 and CDR2: MNHNS, SASEGT. The V gene end was trimmed by 6 bases and the J gene end by 0 bases; junction bases not matched to a gene: 12. This CDR3 has 17 residues.

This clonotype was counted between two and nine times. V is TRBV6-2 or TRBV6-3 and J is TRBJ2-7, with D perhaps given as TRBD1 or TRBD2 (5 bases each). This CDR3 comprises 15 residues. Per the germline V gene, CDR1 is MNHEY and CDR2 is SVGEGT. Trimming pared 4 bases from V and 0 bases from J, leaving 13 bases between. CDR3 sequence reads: CASSLPREPSYEQYF. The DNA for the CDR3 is TGTGCCAGCAGTTTACCCAGGGAGCCCTCCTACGAGCAGTACTTC.

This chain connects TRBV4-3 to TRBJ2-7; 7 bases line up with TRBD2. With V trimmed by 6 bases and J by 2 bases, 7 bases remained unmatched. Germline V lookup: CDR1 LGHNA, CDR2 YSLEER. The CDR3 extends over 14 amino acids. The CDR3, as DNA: TGCGCCAGCAGGAGGCCTAGCGGACCCTACGAGCAGTACTTC. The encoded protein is CASRRPSGPYEQYF.

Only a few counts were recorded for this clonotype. The CDR3 DNA follows: TGTGCCAGCAGTTTCCTGGGAGAGAATGGCTACACCTTC. As protein: CASSFLGENGYTF. The chain employs TRBV27 and TRBJ1-2; D gene uncertain. Germline values: CDR1 MNHEY, CDR2 SMNVEV (reference sequence). V was shortened by 3 bases and J by 6 bases, with 11 bases between the two germline ends. The CDR3 extends over 13 amino acids.

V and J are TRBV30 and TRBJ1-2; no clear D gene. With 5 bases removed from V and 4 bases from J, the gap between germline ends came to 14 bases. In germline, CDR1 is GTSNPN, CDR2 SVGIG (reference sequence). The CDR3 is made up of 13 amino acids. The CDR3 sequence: CAWGPTWGYGYTF. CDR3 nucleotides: TGTGCCTGGGGCCCGACCTGGGGCTATGGCTACACCTTC.

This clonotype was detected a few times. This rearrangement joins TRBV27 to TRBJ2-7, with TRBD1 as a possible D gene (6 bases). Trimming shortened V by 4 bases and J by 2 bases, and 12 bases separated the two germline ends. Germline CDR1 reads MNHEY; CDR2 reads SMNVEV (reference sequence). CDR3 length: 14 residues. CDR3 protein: CASSSRQVAYEQYF. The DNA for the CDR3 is TGTGCCAGCAGTTCCAGACAGGTTGCCTACGAGCAGTACTTC.

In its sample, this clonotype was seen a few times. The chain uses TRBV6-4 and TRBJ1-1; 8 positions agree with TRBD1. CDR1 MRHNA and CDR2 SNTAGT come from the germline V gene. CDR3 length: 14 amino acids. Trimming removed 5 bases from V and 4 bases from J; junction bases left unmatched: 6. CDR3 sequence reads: CASSRTGTVTEAFF. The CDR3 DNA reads TGTGCCAGCAGTCGGACAGGGACGGTCACTGAAGCTTTCTTT.

The CDR3 DNA is TGTGCCAGCAGCTTACGAGGGACAGGGAACACTGAAGCTTTCTTT. Encoded protein: CASSLRGTGNTEAFF. The V call is TRBV7-3, the J call TRBJ1-1, with TRBD1 matching 8 bases. With V trimmed by 2 bases and J by 1 base, 3 bases remained unmatched. The germline CDR1 and CDR2 sequences are SGHTA and FQGTGA. This CDR3 is built from 15 residues.

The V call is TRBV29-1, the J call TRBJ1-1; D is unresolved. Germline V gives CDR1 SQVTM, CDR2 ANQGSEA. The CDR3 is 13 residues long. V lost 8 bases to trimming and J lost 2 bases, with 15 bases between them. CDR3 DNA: TGCAGCTCCCGGGTAGGCTACAACACTGAAGCTTTCTTT. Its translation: CSSRVGYNTEAFF.

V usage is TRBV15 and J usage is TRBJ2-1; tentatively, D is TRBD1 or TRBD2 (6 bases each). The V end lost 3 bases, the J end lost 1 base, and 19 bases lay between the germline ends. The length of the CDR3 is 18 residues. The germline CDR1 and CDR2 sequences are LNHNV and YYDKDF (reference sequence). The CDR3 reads CATSRGDSWGQSYNEQFF. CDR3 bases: TGTGCCACCAGCAGGGGGGACTCCTGGGGGCAATCCTACAATGAGCAGTTCTTC.

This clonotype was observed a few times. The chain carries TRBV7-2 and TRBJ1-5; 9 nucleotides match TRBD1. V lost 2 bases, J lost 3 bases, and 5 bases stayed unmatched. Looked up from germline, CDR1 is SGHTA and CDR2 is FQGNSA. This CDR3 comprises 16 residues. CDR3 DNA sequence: TGTGCCAGCAGCTTAACTTGGGACAGGGCCAATCAGCCCCAGCATTTT. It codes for CASSLTWDRANQPQHF.

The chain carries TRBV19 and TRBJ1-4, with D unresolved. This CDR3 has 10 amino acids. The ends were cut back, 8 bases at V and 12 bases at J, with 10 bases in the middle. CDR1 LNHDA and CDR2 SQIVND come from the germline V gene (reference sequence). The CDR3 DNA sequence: TGTGCCAGTGGTAATCGTGAACTGTTTTTT. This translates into CASGNRELFF.

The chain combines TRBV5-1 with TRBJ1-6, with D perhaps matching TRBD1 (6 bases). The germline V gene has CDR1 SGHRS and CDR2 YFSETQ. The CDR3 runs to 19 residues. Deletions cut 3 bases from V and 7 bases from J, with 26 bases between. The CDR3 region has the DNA TGCGCCAGCAGCTGGAGCTCGTCCGGATCTGGGGGCGTGAATTCACCCCTCCACTTT. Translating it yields CASSWSSSGSGGVNSPLHF.

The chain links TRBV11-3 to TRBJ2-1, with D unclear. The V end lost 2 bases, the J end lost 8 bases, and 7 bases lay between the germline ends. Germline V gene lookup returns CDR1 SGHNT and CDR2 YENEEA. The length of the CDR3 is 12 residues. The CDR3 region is CASSLNDHEQFF. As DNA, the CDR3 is TGTGCCAGCAGCTTAAACGACCATGAGCAGTTCTTC.

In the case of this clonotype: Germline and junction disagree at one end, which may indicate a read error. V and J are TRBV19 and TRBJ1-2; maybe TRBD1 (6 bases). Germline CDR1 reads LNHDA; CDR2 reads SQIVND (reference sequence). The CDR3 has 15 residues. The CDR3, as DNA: TGTGCCTGTAGTCTCCAGAGTACAGGGAACTATGGCTACACCTTC. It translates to CACSLQSTGNYGYTF.

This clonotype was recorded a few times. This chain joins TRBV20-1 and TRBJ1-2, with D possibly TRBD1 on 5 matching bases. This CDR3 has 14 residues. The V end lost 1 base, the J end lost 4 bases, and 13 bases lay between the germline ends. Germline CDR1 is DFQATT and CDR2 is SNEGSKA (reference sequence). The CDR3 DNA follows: TGCAGTGCTAGAGCTGACGGGGGGTTCTATGGCTACACCTTC. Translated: CSARADGGFYGYTF.

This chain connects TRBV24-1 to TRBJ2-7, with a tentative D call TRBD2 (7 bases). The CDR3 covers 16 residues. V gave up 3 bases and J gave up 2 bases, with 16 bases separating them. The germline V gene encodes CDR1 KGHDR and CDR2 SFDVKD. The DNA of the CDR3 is TGTGCCACCAGTGATACCTATTCGGGGGGCGCCTACGAGCAGTACTTC. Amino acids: CATSDTYSGGAYEQYF.